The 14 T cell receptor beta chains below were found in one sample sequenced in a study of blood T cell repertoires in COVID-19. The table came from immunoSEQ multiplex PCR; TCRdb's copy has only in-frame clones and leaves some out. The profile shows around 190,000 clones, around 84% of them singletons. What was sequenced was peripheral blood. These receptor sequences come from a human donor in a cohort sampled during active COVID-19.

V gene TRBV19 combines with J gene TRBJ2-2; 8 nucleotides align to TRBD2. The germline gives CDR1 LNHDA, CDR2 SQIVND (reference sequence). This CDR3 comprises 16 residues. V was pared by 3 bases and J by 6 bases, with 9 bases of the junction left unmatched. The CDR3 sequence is CASSMRPREGPGELFF. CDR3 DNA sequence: TGTGCCAGTAGTATGAGGCCCCGGGAGGGCCCCGGGGAGCTGTTTTTT.

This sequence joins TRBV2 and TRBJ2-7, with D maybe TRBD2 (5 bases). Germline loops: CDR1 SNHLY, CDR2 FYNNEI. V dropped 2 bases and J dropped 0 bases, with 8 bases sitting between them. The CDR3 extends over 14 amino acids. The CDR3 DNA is TGTGCCAGCAGTGAAAGGCGGGTCTCCTACGAGCAGTACTTC. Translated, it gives CASSERRVSYEQYF.

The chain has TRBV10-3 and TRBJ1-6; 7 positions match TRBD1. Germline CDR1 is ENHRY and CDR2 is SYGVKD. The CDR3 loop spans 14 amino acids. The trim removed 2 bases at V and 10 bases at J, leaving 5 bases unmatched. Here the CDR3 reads CAISERQGGSPLHF. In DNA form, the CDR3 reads TGTGCCATCAGTGAGAGGCAGGGGGGATCACCCCTCCACTTT.

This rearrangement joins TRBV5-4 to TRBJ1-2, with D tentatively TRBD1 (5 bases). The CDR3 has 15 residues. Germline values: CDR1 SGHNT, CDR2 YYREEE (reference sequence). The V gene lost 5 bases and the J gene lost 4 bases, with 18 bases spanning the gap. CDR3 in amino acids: CASSYRGGAIYGYTF. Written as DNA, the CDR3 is TGTGCCAGCAGTTATCGCGGCGGGGCTATCTATGGCTACACCTTC.

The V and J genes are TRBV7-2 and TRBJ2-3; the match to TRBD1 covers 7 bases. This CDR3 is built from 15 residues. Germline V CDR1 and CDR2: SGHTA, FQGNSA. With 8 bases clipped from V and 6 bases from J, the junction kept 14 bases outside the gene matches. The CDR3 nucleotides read TGTGCCAGCCGAAGACAGGGCCTTAACGCGGATACGCAGTATTTT. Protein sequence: CASRRQGLNADTQYF.

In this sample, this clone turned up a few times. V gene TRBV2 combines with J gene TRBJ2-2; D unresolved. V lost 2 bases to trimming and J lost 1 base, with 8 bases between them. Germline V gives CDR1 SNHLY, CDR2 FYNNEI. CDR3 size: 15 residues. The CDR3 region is CASSENRLNTGELFF. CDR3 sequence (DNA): TGTGCCAGCAGTGAAAACAGATTGAACACCGGGGAGCTGTTTTTT.

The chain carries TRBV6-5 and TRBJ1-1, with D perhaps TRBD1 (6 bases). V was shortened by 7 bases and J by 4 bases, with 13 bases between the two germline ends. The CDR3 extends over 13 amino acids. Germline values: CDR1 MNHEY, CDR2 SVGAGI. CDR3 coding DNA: TGTGCCAGCAAAGAACAGGGAATCACTGAAGCTTTCTTT. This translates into CASKEQGITEAFF.

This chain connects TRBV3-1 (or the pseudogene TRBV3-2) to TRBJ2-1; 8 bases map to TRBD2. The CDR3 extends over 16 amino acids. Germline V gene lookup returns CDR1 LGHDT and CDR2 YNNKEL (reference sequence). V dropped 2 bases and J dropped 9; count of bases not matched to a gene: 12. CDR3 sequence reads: CASSQKGAGVGGEQFF. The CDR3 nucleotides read TGTGCCAGCAGCCAAAAAGGAGCGGGAGTGGGTGGTGAGCAGTTCTTC.

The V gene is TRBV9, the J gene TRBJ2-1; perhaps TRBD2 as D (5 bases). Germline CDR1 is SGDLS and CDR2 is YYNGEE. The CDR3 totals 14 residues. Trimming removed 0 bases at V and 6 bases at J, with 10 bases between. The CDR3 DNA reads TGTGCCAGCAGCGTAGGAGGGAGATCCAATGAGCAGTTCTTC. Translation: CASSVGGRSNEQFF. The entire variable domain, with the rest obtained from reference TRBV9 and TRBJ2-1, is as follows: DSGVTQTPKHLITATGQRVTLRCSPRSGDLSVYWYQQSLDQGLQFLIQYYNGEERAKGNILERFSAQQFPDLHSELNLSSLELGDSALYFCASSVGGRSNEQFFGPGTRLTVL.

The CDR3 nucleotides read TGTGCCATCAGTGTGGGCACAGGTCAGAATTCACCCCTCCACTTT. It yields the protein CAISVGTGQNSPLHF. This rearrangement joins TRBV10-3 to TRBJ1-6; D is possibly TRBD1 (5 bases). From germline, CDR1 is ENHRY and CDR2 SYGVKD. The CDR3 length is 15 residues. V shed 4 bases and J shed 7 bases, with 14 bases lying between them.

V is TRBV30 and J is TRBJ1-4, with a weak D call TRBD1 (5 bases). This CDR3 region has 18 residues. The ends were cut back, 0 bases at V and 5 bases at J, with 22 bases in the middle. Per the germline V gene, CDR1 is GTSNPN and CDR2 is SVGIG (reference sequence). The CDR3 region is CAWSVGTWLARGNEKLFF. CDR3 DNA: TGTGCCTGGAGTGTAGGTACCTGGCTTGCCCGGGGGAATGAAAAACTGTTTTTT.

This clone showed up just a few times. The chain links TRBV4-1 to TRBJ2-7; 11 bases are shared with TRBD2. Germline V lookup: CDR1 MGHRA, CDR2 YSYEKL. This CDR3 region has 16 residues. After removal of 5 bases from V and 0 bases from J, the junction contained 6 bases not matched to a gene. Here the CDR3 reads CASSRLAGGPSYEQYF. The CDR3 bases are TGCGCCAGCAGCAGGCTAGCGGGGGGCCCCTCCTACGAGCAGTACTTC.

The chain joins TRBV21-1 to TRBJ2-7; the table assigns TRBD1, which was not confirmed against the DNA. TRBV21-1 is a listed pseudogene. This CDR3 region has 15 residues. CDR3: CASSNGRGGSYEQYF. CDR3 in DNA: TGTGCCAGCAGCAACGGCAGGGGCGGATCCTACGAGCAGTACTTC.

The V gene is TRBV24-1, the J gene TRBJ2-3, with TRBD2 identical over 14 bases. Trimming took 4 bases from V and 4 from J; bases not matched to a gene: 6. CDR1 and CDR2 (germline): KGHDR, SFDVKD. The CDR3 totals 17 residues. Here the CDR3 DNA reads TGTGCCACCAGTGAATCGACTAGCGGGAGGGGGCCAGATACGCAGTATTTT. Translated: CATSESTSGRGPDTQYF.